A selection of T cell receptor beta chains follows, all from one sample in a study of blood T cell repertoires in COVID-19. The assay was immunoSEQ multiplex PCR, and TCRdb's table has in-frame clones only and misses some. Of more than 100,000 clones in the sample, 88% are singletons; the top ten hold about 3.5%. The sample comprised peripheral blood. Source of these receptors: a human donor in a cohort sampled during active COVID-19. The CDR3 runs from the conserved cysteine through the conserved F or W. Each record gives: V gene, J gene, D gene, clone size, CDR3 protein, CDR3 DNA. A D gene is named only where the DNA matches it firmly. Clone size is stated in some rows and not others, as once, few, many or a class when expanded.

>TRBV9|TRBJ2-2|TRBD2|NA
CASSVAGLAGGPHTGELFF
TGTGCCAGCAGCGTAGCGGGGCTAGCGGGGGGGCCTCACACCGGGGAGCTGTTTTTT
>TRBV28|TRBJ2-1|TRBD2|NA
CASSSRTRRGEQFF
TGTGCCAGCAGTTCTCGGACTAGGAGGGGTGAGCAGTTCTTC
>TRBV7-6|TRBJ1-6|TRBD1|NA
CASSPTGDGGSPLHF
TGTGCCAGCAGCCCGACAGGGGATGGGGGTTCACCCCTCCACTTT
>TRBV12-5|TRBJ1-2|NA|NA
CASGLSRVDYGYTF
TGTGCTAGTGGTTTGAGCAGGGTCGACTATGGCTACACCTTC
>TRBV7-9|TRBJ2-7|NA|NA
CASSPTVSYEQYF
TGTGCCAGCAGCCCTACGGTATCCTACGAGCAGTACTTC
>TRBV3-1/TRBV3-2|TRBJ2-3|NA|NA
CASGRAVTDTQYF
TGTGCCAGCGGGCGAGCCGTCACAGATACGCAGTATTTT
>TRBV4-2|TRBJ2-1|TRBD2|once
CASSQGTSGRGNEQFF
TGTGCCAGCAGCCAGGGGACTAGCGGGAGGGGCAATGAGCAGTTCTTC
>TRBV19|TRBJ2-3|TRBD2|NA
CASSIQRESYTQYF
TGTGCCAGTAGTATTCAGCGGGAGTCATATACGCAGTATTTT
>TRBV10-2|TRBJ2-1|TRBD2|once
CASRPSGTSGSHEQFF
TGCGCCAGCAGACCGTCCGGGACTAGCGGGAGCCATGAGCAGTTCTTC
>TRBV24-1|TRBJ2-5|NA|NA
CATSDPRTGQETQYF
TGTGCCACCAGTGATCCCCGGACTGGGCAAGAGACCCAGTACTTC
>TRBV7-9|TRBJ2-2|NA|NA
CAMTGRGKLTGELFF
TGTGCCATGACTGGACGGGGGAAGTTGACCGGGGAGCTGTTTTTT
>TRBV28|TRBJ2-5|TRBD1|NA
CASRAGTGGFGKETQYF
TGTGCCAGCCGAGCCGGAACAGGGGGCTTTGGGAAAGAGACCCAGTACTTC
>TRBV7-9|TRBJ2-5|NA|NA
CASIGGGKQETQYF
TGTGCCAGCATAGGGGGTGGGAAACAAGAGACCCAGTACTTC
>TRBV5-6|TRBJ1-3|NA|once
CASSLRGPGNTIYF
TGTGCCAGCAGCTTAAGGGGCCCTGGAAACACCATATATTTT
>TRBV7-3|TRBJ1-1|NA|NA
CASSLQSTDTEAFF
TGTGCCAGCAGCCTACAGAGTACGGACACTGAAGCTTTCTTT
>TRBV5-8|TRBJ1-1|NA|NA
CASERSSTEAFF
TGTGCCAGCGAAAGGAGTTCGACTGAAGCTTTCTTT
>TRBV5-4|TRBJ2-5|TRBD2|NA
CASSLEGLAGALGETQYF
TGTGCCAGCAGCTTGGAGGGGCTAGCGGGAGCGTTAGGAGAGACCCAGTACTTC
>TRBV4-1|TRBJ1-1|NA|NA
CASSQDPAENTEAFF
TGCGCCAGCAGCCAAGACCCCGCAGAGAACACTGAAGCTTTCTTT
>TRBV25-1|TRBJ1-4|TRBD1|NA
CASSEATGSNNEKLFF
TGTGCCAGCAGTGAGGCGACAGGGTCTAATAATGAAAAACTGTTTTTT
>TRBV29-1|TRBJ2-7|TRBD2|NA
CSVGRAGGYEQYF
TGCAGCGTTGGCCGAGCGGGAGGATATGAGCAGTACTTC
>TRBV19|TRBJ2-1|NA|NA
CASSRGGRGSYNEQFF
TGTGCCAGTAGTCGAGGGGGTCGTGGGTCCTACAATGAGCAGTTCTTC
>TRBV9|TRBJ2-2|TRBD1|NA
CASSVDPRQGLNTGELFF
TGTGCCAGCAGCGTAGACCCTCGACAGGGATTGAACACCGGGGAGCTGTTTTTT
>TRBV5-5|TRBJ2-1|NA|NA
CASTGAHEQFF
TGTGCCAGCACTGGGGCTCATGAGCAGTTCTTC
>TRBV5-1|TRBJ2-2|NA|NA
CATTPRGDTGELFF
TGCGCCACCACCCCCCGCGGGGACACCGGGGAGCTGTTTTTT
>TRBV29-1|TRBJ2-1|NA|NA
CSVAITGPLLSSYNEQFF
TGCAGCGTCGCGATCACAGGTCCGCTTCTAAGCTCCTACAATGAGCAGTTCTTC